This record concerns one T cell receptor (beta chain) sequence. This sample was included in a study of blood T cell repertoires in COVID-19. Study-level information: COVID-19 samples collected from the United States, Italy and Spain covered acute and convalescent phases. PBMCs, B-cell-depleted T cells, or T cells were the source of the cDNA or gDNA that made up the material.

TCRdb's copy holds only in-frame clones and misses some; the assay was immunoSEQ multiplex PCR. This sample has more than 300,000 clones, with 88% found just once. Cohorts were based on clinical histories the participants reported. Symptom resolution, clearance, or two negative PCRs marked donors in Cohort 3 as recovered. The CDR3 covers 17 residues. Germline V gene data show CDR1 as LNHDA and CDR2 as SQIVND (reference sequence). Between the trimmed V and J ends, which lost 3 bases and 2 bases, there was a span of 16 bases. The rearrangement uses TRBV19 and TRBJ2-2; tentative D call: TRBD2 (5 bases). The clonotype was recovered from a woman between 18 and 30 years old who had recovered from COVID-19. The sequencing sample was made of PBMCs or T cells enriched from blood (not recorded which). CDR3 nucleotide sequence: TGTGCCAGTAGTATTTTCAGTCGAGGGTTCAACACCGGGGAGCTGTTTTTT. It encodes CASSIFSRGFNTGELFF.